This T cell receptor beta chain was identified during a study of shared clonotypes between healthy human individuals. Per germline, CDR1 GTSNPN and CDR2 SVGIG (reference sequence). The CDR3 spans 16 residues. Trimming removed 0 bases from V and 3 bases from J; junction bases left unmatched: 6. Terminally differentiated effector memory CD45RA+ cells were excluded from the naive CD8 cells, which were CD45RO-negative and positively selected for CCR7. Generated by immunoSEQ multiplex PCR, the TCRdb table keeps only in-frame clones and is missing some. The data contain around 640,000 clones, about 95% of them singletons.

This receptor was taken from a woman aged 25 to 39 in good health. The sample was naive CD8+ T cells sorted from blood. The genes are TRBV30 and TRBJ2-7; TRBD1 matches 12 bases. DNA of the CDR3: TGTGCCTGGAGTGTAAAGGGACAGGGGGCGATCTACGAGCAGTACTTC. Protein product: CAWSVKGQGAIYEQYF.